This record covers a single T cell receptor (beta chain). Measured with immunoSEQ multiplex PCR; TCRdb has only the in-frame clones, and not every one. Among under 80,000 clones listed, 94% were seen once. There are 18 residues in the CDR3. The entry originates in a study of control samples from healthy donors and cancer patients. The sequenced sample was blood. This clonotype was obtained from a woman in her thirties in good health. This sequence joins TRBV21-1 and TRBJ1-6; the table's D call, TRBD1, has no DNA check behind it. TRBV21-1 constitutes a pseudogene. In nucleotides, the CDR3 is TGTGCCAGCAGCAAAGGGGCACTAACAGGGGGCGAAGATTCACCCCTCCACTTT. It translates to CASSKGALTGGEDSPLHF.